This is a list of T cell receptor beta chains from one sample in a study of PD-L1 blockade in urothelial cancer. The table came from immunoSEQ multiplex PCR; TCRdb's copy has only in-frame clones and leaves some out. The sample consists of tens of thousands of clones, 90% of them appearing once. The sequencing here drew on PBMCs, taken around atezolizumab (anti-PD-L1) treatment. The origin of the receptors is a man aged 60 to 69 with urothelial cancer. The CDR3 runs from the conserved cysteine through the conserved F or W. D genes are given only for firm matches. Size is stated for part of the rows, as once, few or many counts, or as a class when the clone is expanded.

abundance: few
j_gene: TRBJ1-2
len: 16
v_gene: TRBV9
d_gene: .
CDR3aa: CASSVSNWGSDYGYTF
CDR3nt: TGTGCCAGCAGCGTATCTAATTGGGGCAGCGACTATGGCTACACCTTC

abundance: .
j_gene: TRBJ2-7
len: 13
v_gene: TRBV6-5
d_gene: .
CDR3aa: CASRQQGSYEQYF
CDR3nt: TGTGCCAGCAGGCAACAGGGTTCCTATGAGCAGTACTTC

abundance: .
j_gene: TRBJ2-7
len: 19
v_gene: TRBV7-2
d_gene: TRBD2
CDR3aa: CASSPGMLGLAGTHQRQYF
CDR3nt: TGTGCCAGCAGCCCGGGGATGCTTGGACTAGCGGGGACCCATCAGAGGCAGTACTTC

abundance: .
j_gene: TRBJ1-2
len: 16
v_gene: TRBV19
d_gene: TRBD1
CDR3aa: CASSISPGQGYYGYTF
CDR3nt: TGTGCCAGTAGTATTTCTCCGGGACAGGGATACTATGGCTACACCTTC

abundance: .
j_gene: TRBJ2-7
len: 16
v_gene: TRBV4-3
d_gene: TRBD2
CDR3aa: CASSHGLLAGGYEQYF
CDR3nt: TGCGCCAGCAGCCATGGGCTCCTAGCGGGGGGCTACGAGCAGTACTTC

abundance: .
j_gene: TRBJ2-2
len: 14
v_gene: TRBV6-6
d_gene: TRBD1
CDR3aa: CASRGTDFTGELFF
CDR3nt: TGTGCCAGCAGGGGGACAGACTTCACCGGGGAGCTGTTTTTT

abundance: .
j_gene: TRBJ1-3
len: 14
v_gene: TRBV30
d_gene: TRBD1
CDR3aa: CAWGDSNSGNTIYF
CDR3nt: TGTGCCTGGGGGGACAGTAACTCTGGAAACACCATATATTTT

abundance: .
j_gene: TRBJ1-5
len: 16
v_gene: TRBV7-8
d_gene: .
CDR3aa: CASSFDEVMGNQPQHF
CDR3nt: TGTGCCAGCAGCTTCGATGAGGTCATGGGCAATCAGCCCCAGCATTTT

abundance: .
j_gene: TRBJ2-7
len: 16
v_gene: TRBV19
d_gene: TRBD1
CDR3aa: CASSRPLGQGIGEQYF
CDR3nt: TGTGCCAGTAGCCGCCCCTTGGGACAGGGGATCGGCGAGCAGTACTTC

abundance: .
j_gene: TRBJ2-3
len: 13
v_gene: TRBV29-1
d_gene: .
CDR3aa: CSVVVAGTDTQYF
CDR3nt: TGCAGCGTTGTGGTTGCAGGGACAGATACGCAGTATTTT

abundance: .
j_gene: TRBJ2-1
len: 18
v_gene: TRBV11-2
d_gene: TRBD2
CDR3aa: CASSRGLAGGPSYNEQFF
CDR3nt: TGTGCCAGCAGCAGGGGACTAGCGGGGGGGCCGTCCTACAATGAGCAGTTCTTC

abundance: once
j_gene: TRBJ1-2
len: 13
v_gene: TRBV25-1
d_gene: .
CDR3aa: CASSMITKSGYTF
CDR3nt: TGTGCCAGCAGTATGATAACGAAGAGCGGCTACACCTTC

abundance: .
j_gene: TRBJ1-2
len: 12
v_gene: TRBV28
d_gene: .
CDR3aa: CASSSSFYGYTF
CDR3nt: TGTGCCAGCAGTTCGAGCTTCTATGGCTACACCTTC

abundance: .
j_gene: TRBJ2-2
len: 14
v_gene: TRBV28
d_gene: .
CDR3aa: CASSPAGPTGELFF
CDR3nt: TGTGCCAGCAGTCCTGCAGGGCCCACCGGGGAGCTGTTTTTT

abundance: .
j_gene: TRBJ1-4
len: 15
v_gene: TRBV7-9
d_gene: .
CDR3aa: CASSLEVATGEKLFF
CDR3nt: TGTGCCAGCAGCTTAGAGGTAGCCACGGGTGAAAAACTGTTTTTT

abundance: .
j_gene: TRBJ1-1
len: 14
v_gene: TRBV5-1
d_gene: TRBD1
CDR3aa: CASVGGTGVTEAFF
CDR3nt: TGCGCCAGCGTAGGGGGGACAGGGGTTACTGAAGCTTTCTTT

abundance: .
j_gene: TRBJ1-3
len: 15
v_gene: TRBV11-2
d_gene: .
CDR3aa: CASSLGQGSGNTIYF
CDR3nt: TGTGCCAGCAGCTTAGGCCAGGGGTCTGGAAACACCATATATTTT

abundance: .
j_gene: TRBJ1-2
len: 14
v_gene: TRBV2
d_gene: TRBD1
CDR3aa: CASSLSGTGYGYTF
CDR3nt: TGTGCCAGCAGCCTCTCCGGGACAGGGTATGGCTACACCTTC

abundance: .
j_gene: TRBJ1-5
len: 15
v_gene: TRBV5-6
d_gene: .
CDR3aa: CASSLSGSNREPQHF
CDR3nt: TGTGCCAGCAGCTTAAGCGGGAGCAACCGTGAGCCCCAGCATTTT

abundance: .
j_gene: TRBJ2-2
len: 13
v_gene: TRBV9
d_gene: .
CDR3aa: CASSEHRTGELFF
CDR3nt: TGTGCCAGCAGCGAACACCGCACCGGGGAGCTGTTTTTT

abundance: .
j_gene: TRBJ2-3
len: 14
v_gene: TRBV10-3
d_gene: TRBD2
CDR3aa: CAISSGGAGDTQYF
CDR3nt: TGTGCCATCAGTAGCGGGGGGGCGGGAGATACGCAGTATTTT

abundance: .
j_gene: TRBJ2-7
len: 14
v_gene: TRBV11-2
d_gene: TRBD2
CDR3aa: CASSNRREGLEQYF
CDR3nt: TGTGCCAGCAGTAATCGGCGGGAGGGCCTCGAGCAGTACTTC

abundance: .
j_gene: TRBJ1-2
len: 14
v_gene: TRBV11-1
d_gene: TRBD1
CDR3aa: CASSLAQGASGYTF
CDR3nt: TGTGCCAGCAGCTTAGCGCAGGGGGCAAGTGGCTACACCTTC

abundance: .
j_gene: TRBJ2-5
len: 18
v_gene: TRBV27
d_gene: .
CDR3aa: CASSLETPGQTYQETQYF
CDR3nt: TGTGCCAGCAGTCTGGAAACCCCCGGACAGACGTACCAAGAGACCCAGTACTTC

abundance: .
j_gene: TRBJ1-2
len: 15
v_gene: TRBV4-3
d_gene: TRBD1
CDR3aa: CASSHDRDVNYGYTF
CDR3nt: TGCGCCAGCAGCCACGACAGGGATGTTAACTATGGCTACACCTTC

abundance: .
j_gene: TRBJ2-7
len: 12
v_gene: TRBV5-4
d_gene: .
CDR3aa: CASSTQLGEQYF
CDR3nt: TGTGCCAGCAGCACCCAACTAGGGGAGCAGTACTTC

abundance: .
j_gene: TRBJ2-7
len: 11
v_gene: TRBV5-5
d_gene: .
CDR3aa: CASRRDYEQYF
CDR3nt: TGTGCCAGCAGACGCGACTACGAGCAGTACTTC

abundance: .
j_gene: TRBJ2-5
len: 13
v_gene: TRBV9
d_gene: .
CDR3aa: CASSVQSQETQYF
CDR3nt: TGTGCCAGCAGCGTTCAGTCTCAAGAGACCCAGTACTTC

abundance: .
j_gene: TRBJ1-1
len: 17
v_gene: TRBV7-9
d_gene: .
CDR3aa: CASSLDPGPTMNTEAFF
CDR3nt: TGTGCCAGCAGCTTAGATCCAGGACCGACTATGAACACTGAAGCTTTCTTT

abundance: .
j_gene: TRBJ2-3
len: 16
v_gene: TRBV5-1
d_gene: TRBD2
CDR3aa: CASSPGTSGYTDTQYF
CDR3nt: TGCGCCAGCAGCCCCGGGACTAGCGGATACACAGATACGCAGTATTTT

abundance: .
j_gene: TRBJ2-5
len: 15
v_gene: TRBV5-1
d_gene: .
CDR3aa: CASSLDTWQQETQYF
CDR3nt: TGCGCCAGCAGCTTGGATACCTGGCAACAAGAGACCCAGTACTTC

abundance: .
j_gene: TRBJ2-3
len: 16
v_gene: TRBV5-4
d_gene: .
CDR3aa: CASSRGAGASTDTQYF
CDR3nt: TGTGCCAGCAGCCGGGGGGCAGGGGCTAGCACAGATACGCAGTATTTT

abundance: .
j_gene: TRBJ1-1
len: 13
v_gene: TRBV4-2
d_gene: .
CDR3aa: CASSQGPGFEAFF
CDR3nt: TGTGCCAGCAGCCAAGGTCCAGGCTTTGAAGCTTTCTTT

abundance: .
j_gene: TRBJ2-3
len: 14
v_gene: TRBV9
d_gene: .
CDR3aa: CASSVDRPGGTQYF
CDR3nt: TGTGCCAGCAGCGTAGATCGACCTGGAGGTACGCAGTATTTT

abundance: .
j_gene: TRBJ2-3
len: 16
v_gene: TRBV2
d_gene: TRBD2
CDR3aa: CASSEGLAGGTDTQYF
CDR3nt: TGTGCCAGCAGCGAAGGACTAGCGGGGGGGACAGATACGCAGTATTTT

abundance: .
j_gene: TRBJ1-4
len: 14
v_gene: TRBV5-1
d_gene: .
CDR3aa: CASSIGRYGEKLFF
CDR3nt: TGCGCCAGCAGCATTGGGAGGTATGGTGAAAAACTGTTTTTT

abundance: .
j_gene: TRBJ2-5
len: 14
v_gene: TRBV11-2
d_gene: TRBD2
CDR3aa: CASSPLAAQETQYF
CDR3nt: TGTGCCAGCAGCCCCCTAGCGGCCCAAGAGACCCAGTACTTC

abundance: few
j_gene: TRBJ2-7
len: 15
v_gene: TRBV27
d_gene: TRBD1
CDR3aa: CASSPWTGPTYEQYF
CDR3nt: TGTGCCAGCAGTCCCTGGACAGGCCCTACCTACGAGCAGTACTTC

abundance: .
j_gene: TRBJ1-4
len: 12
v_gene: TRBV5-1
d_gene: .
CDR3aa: CASSPGNEKLFF
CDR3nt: TGCGCCAGCAGCCCGGGGAATGAAAAACTGTTTTTT

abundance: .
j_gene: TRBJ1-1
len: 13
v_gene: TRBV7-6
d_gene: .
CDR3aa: CASSTTENTEAFF
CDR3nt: TGTGCCAGCAGCACGACAGAGAACACTGAAGCTTTCTTT

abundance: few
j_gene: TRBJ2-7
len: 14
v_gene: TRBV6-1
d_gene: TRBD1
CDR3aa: CASRKTGESYEQYF
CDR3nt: TGTGCCAGCCGGAAGACAGGGGAATCCTACGAGCAGTACTTC

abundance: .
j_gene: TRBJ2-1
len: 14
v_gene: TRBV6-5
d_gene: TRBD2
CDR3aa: CASLRTSGGREQFF
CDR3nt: TGTGCCAGCTTAAGGACTAGCGGGGGCCGTGAGCAGTTCTTC

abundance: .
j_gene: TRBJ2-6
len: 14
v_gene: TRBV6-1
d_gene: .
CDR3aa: CASRMGLQRSYLFF
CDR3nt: TGTGCCAGCAGGATGGGATTACAGCGGTCCTACCTCTTTTTC

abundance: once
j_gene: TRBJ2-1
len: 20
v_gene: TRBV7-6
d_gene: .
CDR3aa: CASSLAGYSSGDGSYNEQFF
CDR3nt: TGTGCCAGCAGCTTAGCGGGATATTCGTCGGGAGACGGCTCCTACAATGAGCAGTTCTTC

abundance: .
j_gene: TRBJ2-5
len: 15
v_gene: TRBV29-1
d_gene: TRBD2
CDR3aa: CSVLSGTQEGETQYF
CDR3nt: TGCAGCGTGTTAAGCGGGACCCAAGAGGGGGAGACCCAGTACTTC

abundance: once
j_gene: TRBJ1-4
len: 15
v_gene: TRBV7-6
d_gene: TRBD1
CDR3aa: CASSLEGQGYEKLFF
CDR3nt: TGTGCCAGCAGCTTAGAGGGACAGGGTTACGAAAAACTGTTTTTT

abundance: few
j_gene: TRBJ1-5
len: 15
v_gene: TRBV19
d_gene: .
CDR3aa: CASSIDRAGTGPQHF
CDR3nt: TGTGCCAGTAGTATAGATCGGGCGGGGACGGGGCCCCAGCATTTT